The clone carrying this TCR beta chain was counted ten times or more. TCRdb reanalysed the RT-PCR reads using MiXCR and keeps one entry per CDR3 protein. The table lists around 700,000 distinct CDR3 sequences, 12% to 15% of them singletons. The germline gives CDR1 SQVTM, CDR2 ANQGSEA. The length of the CDR3 is 14 residues. V dropped 6 bases and J dropped 0 bases, with 12 bases sitting between them. Material: memory CD4+ T cells from blood. The clonotype comes from a female donor in good health, serving as a healthy control. This chain connects TRBV29-1 to TRBJ2-1; D gene uncertain. CDR3 loop: CSVGGLSSYNEQFF. CDR3 coding DNA: TGCAGCGTCGGTGGTTTGTCCTCCTACAATGAGCAGTTCTTC.